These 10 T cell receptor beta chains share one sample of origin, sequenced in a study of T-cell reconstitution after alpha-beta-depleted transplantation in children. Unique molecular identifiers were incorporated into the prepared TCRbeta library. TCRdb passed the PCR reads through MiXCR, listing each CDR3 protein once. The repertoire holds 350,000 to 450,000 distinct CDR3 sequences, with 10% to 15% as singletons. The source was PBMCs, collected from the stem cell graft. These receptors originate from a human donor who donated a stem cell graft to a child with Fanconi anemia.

The CDR3 DNA sequence: TGTGCCACCTCGGAGGGGACCTACTACGAGCAGTACGTC. Amino acids: CATSEGTYYEQYV. The chain carries TRBV6-2 or TRBV6-3 and TRBJ2-7; TRBD2 is a possible D gene (6 bases). Trimming cost V 10 bases and J 3 bases, with 16 bases left between them. The CDR3 spans 13 residues. Germline V CDR1 and CDR2: MNHEY, SVGEGT.

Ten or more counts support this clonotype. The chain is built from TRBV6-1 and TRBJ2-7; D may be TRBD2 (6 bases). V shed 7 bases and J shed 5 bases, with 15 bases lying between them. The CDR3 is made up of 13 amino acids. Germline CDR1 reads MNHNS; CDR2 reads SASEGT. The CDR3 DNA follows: TGTGCCAGCAAAGGGAGGCAGGTTAACGAGCAGTACTTC. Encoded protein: CASKGRQVNEQYF.

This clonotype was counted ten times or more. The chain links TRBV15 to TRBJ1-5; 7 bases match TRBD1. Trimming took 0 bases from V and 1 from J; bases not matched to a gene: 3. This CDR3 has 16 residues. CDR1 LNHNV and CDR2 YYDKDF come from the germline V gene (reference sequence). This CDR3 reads CATSRDGQASNQPQHF. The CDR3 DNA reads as TGTGCCACCAGCAGAGATGGACAGGCCAGCAATCAGCCCCAGCATTTT.

CDR3 sequence: CSAGAGEQPQHF. In nucleotides, the CDR3 is TGCAGTGCCGGGGCAGGGGAACAGCCCCAGCATTTT. The V and J genes are TRBV20-1 and TRBJ1-5; D might be TRBD1 (6 bases). This CDR3 has 12 amino acids. Germline V gene lookup returns CDR1 DFQATT and CDR2 SNEGSKA (reference sequence). The germline V and J ends were trimmed by 6 bases and 7 bases, with 13 bases remaining between them.

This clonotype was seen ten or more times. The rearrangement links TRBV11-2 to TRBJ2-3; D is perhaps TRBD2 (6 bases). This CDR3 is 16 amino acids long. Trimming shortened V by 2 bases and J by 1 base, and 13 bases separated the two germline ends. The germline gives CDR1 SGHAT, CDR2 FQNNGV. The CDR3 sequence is CASSLTGREGTDTQYF. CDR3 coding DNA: TGTGCCAGCAGCTTAACGGGCAGGGAGGGCACAGATACGCAGTATTTT. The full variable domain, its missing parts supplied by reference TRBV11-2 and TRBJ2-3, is EAGVAQSPRYKIIEKRQSVAFWCNPISGHATLYWYQQILGQGPKLLIQFQNNGVVDDSQLPKDRFSAERLKGVDSTLKIQPAKLEDSAVYLCASSLTGREGTDTQYFGPGTRLTVL.

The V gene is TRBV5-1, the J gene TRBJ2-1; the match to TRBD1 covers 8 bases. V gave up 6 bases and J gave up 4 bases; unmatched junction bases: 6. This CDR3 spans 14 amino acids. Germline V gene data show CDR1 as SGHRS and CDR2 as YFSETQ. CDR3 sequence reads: CASIPGQGYNEQFF. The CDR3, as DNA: TGCGCCAGCATCCCTGGACAGGGTTACAATGAGCAGTTCTTC.

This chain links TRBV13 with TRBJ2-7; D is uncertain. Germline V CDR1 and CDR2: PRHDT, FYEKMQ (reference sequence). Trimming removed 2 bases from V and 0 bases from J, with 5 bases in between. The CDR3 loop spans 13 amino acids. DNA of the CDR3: TGTGCCAGCAGCTTACACACCTCCTACGAGCAGTACGTC. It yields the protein CASSLHTSYEQYV.

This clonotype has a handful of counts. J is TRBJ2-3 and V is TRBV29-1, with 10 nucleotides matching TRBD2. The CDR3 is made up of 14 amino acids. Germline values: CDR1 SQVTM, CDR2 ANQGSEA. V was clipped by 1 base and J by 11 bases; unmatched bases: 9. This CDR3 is CSVEGWVAGGGQYF. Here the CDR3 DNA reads TGCAGCGTTGAAGGATGGGTAGCGGGGGGTGGGCAGTATTTT.

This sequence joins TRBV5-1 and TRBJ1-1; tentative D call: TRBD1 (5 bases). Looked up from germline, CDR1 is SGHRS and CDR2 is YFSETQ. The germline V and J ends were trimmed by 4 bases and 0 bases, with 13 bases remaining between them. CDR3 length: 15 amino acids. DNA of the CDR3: TGCGCCAGCAGCACCGGGACGGGGATGAACACTGAAGCTTTCTTT. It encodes CASSTGTGMNTEAFF.

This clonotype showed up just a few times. This chain's CDR3 is CASSPDAAASTDTQYF. The CDR3 coding sequence is TGCGCCAGCAGCCCCGATGCAGCGGCTAGCACAGATACGCAGTATTTT. The chain employs TRBV5-1 and TRBJ2-3; tentative D call: TRBD2 (5 bases). Germline V gene data show CDR1 as SGHRS and CDR2 as YFSETQ. CDR3 length: 16 residues. Trimming removed 4 bases at V and 0 bases at J, with 15 bases between.